The rows below give T cell receptor beta chains drawn from one sample of a study of T cell responses to AZD1222 COVID-19 vaccine. TCRdb keeps only in-frame clones here, not all; method: immunoSEQ multiplex PCR. The sample lists about 140,000 clones, approximately 93% occurring once. The source material was peripheral blood, sampled after recovery from COVID-19. These receptors came from an adult who had recovered from COVID-19. CDR3s include the opening cysteine and the closing phenylalanine or tryptophan. Each record gives: D gene, J gene, V gene, CDR3 protein. The D gene is left open where the match is weak.

D gene: TRBD2
J gene: TRBJ2-2
V gene: TRBV6-5
CDR3 protein: CASSYPRGASTGELFF

D gene: TRBD1
J gene: TRBJ1-6
V gene: TRBV5-1
CDR3 protein: CASSSNGQGDNSPLHF

D gene: -
J gene: TRBJ1-4
V gene: TRBV28
CDR3 protein: CASSPFAEKLFF

D gene: TRBD1
J gene: TRBJ1-1
V gene: TRBV24-1
CDR3 protein: CATRGQNEAFF

D gene: TRBD1
J gene: TRBJ1-1
V gene: TRBV5-1
CDR3 protein: CASSPSGTANTEAFF

D gene: -
J gene: TRBJ1-2
V gene: TRBV19
CDR3 protein: CASSTGEGYGYTF

D gene: TRBD2
J gene: TRBJ2-7
V gene: TRBV27
CDR3 protein: CASSLSGGFPPEQYF

D gene: TRBD1
J gene: TRBJ2-1
V gene: TRBV29-1
CDR3 protein: CSVGRQGSSYNEQFF

D gene: TRBD1
J gene: TRBJ1-2
V gene: TRBV29-1
CDR3 protein: CSVSGQERGYTF

D gene: -
J gene: TRBJ1-6
V gene: TRBV21-1
CDR3 protein: CASSKALVRGSSYNSPLHF

D gene: -
J gene: TRBJ1-5
V gene: TRBV10-3
CDR3 protein: CAITRDSSQPQHF

D gene: -
J gene: TRBJ2-7
V gene: TRBV11-2
CDR3 protein: CASSMNYEQYF

D gene: -
J gene: TRBJ1-6
V gene: TRBV3-1/TRBV3-2
CDR3 protein: CASSLINSPLHF

D gene: TRBD2
J gene: TRBJ2-1
V gene: TRBV7-9
CDR3 protein: CASSREGYNEQFF

D gene: -
J gene: TRBJ1-1
V gene: TRBV19
CDR3 protein: CASSLNADEAFF

D gene: -
J gene: TRBJ2-5
V gene: TRBV5-1
CDR3 protein: CASTLGALGIETQYF

D gene: TRBD1
J gene: TRBJ1-5
V gene: TRBV28
CDR3 protein: CASSLDRALQPQHF

D gene: -
J gene: TRBJ2-3
V gene: TRBV5-6
CDR3 protein: CASSSSSGVRTDTQYF

D gene: -
J gene: TRBJ1-1
V gene: TRBV7-2
CDR3 protein: CASSLGGKGTEAFF

D gene: -
J gene: TRBJ2-5
V gene: TRBV10-1
CDR3 protein: CASSESGRGGETQYF

D gene: TRBD1
J gene: TRBJ2-1
V gene: TRBV24-1
CDR3 protein: CATSDQAPGQGLYNEQFF

D gene: -
J gene: TRBJ1-2
V gene: TRBV5-4
CDR3 protein: CASSLSGAAYGYTF

D gene: -
J gene: TRBJ2-3
V gene: TRBV28
CDR3 protein: CAGTSSTDTQYF

D gene: -
J gene: TRBJ2-7
V gene: TRBV27
CDR3 protein: CASSLGGNGEQYF

D gene: -
J gene: TRBJ1-3
V gene: TRBV5-5
CDR3 protein: CASSTPGNTIYF

D gene: TRBD1
J gene: TRBJ2-7
V gene: TRBV6-5
CDR3 protein: CASNEVGTGPYEQYF

D gene: -
J gene: TRBJ2-1
V gene: TRBV2
CDR3 protein: CASTQTGTIQQFF

D gene: TRBD2
J gene: TRBJ2-3
V gene: TRBV19
CDR3 protein: CASRGNQREGRGRTQYF

D gene: -
J gene: TRBJ1-6
V gene: TRBV11-3
CDR3 protein: CASSLEIGSSYNSPLHF

D gene: -
J gene: TRBJ1-1
V gene: TRBV7-9
CDR3 protein: CASSPTTAMNTEAFF

D gene: -
J gene: TRBJ1-4
V gene: TRBV19
CDR3 protein: CASSIATDEKLFF

D gene: TRBD2
J gene: TRBJ2-5
V gene: TRBV6-5
CDR3 protein: CASRNLGGEETQYF

D gene: -
J gene: TRBJ2-1
V gene: TRBV6-5
CDR3 protein: CASRRDLYNEQFF

D gene: -
J gene: TRBJ2-2
V gene: TRBV3-1/TRBV3-2
CDR3 protein: CASSHQISPGELFF

D gene: TRBD2
J gene: TRBJ2-2
V gene: TRBV11-3
CDR3 protein: CASSSAGSNTGELFF

D gene: TRBD1
J gene: TRBJ1-2
V gene: TRBV7-9
CDR3 protein: CASSSRGGPGTEVNYGYTF

D gene: -
J gene: TRBJ2-7
V gene: TRBV5-6
CDR3 protein: CASSRDWEQYF

D gene: TRBD1
J gene: TRBJ1-5
V gene: TRBV30
CDR3 protein: CAWGTGNQPQHF

D gene: TRBD1
J gene: TRBJ1-4
V gene: TRBV28
CDR3 protein: CASSVTGSNEKLFF

D gene: TRBD2
J gene: TRBJ2-2
V gene: TRBV10-1
CDR3 protein: CASNSGTSGRSPRTGELFF

D gene: -
J gene: TRBJ2-5
V gene: TRBV12-3/TRBV12-4
CDR3 protein: CASSFRETQYF

D gene: -
J gene: TRBJ2-7
V gene: TRBV12-3/TRBV12-4
CDR3 protein: CASSFGSYEQYF

D gene: TRBD2
J gene: TRBJ2-1
V gene: TRBV6-5
CDR3 protein: CASSSPGLAFEQFF